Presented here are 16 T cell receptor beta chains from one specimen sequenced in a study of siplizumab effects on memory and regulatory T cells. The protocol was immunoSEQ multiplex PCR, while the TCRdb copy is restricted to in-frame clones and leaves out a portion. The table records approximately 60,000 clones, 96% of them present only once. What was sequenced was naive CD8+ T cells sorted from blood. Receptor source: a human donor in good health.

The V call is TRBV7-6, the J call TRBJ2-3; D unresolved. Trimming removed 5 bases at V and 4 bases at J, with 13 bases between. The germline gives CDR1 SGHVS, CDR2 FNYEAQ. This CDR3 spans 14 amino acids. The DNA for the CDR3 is TGTGCCAGCAGCCCCGGGCCGGGCCCAGATACGCAGTATTTT. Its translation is CASSPGPGPDTQYF.

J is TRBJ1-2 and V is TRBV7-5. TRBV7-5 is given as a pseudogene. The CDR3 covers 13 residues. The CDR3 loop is CVRSHRTVYGYTF. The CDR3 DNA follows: TGTGTCAGAAGCCATCGGACCGTCTATGGCTACACCTTC.

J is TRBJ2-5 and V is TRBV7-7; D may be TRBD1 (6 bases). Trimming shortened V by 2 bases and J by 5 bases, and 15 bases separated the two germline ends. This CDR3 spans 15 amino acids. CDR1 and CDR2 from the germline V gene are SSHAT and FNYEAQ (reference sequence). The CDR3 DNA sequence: TGTGCCAGCAGCTTATGGTTGGGGGCCGATGAGACCCAGTACTTC. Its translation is CASSLWLGADETQYF.

The CDR3 nucleotides are TGCGCCAGCAGTTTCACCCCCGGGACAGGGGGGAACACTGAAGCTTTCTTT. This sequence encodes CASSFTPGTGGNTEAFF. This chain joins TRBV4-1 and TRBJ1-1; 11 nucleotides match TRBD1. V lost 6 bases to trimming and J lost 1 base; unmatched junction nucleotides: 10. CDR1 MGHRA and CDR2 YSYEKL come from the germline V gene. This CDR3 has 17 residues.

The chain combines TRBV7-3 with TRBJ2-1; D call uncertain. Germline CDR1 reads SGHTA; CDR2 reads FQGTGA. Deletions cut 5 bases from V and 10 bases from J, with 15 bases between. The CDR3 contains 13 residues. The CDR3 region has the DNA TGTGCCAGCAGCCCAGACTCCGTCGGAGAGCAGTTCTTC. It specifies CASSPDSVGEQFF.

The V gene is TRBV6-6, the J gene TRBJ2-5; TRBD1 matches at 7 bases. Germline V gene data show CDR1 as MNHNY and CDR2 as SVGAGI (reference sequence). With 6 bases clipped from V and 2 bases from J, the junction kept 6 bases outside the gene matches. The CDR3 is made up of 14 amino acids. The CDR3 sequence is CASRTGSNQETQYF. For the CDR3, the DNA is TGTGCCAGCAGGACAGGGTCCAATCAAGAGACCCAGTACTTC.

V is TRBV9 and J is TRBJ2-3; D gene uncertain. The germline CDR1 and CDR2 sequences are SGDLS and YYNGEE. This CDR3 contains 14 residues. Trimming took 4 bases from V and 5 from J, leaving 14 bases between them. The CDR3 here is CASSPPVGRDTQYF. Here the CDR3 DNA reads TGTGCCAGCAGCCCCCCGGTAGGGCGAGATACGCAGTATTTT. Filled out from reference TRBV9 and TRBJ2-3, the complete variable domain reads DSGVTQTPKHLITATGQRVTLRCSPRSGDLSVYWYQQSLDQGLQFLIQYYNGEERAKGNILERFSAQQFPDLHSELNLSSLELGDSALYFCASSPPVGRDTQYFGPGTRLTVL.

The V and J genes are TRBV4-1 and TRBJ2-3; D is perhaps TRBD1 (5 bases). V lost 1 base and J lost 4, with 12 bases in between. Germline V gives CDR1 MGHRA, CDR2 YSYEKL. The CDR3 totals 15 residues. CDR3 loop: CASSQVGAGSDTQYF. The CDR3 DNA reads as TGCGCCAGCAGCCAAGTAGGGGCAGGGTCAGATACGCAGTATTTT.

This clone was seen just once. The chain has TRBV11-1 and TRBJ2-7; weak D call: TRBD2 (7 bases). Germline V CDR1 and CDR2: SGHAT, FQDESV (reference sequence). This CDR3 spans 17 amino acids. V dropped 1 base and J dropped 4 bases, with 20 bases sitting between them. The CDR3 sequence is CASSLVHGGQVTYEQYF. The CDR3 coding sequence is TGTGCCAGCAGCTTAGTTCACGGGGGGCAAGTTACGTACGAGCAGTACTTC.

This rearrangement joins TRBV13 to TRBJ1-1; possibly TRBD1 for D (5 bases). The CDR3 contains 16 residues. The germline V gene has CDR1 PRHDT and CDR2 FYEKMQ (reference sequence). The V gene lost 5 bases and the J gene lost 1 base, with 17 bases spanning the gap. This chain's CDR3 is CASSPVGRVWNTEAFF. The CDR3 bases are TGTGCCAGCAGCCCCGTGGGCAGGGTTTGGAACACTGAAGCTTTCTTT.

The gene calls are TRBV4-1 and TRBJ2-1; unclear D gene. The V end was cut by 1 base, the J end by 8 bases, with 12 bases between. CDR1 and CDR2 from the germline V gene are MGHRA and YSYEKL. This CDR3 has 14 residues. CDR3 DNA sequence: TGCGCCAGCAGCCAAGTTGCCCGAGTCGATGAGCAGTTCTTC. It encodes CASSQVARVDEQFF.

CDR3 in DNA: TGTGCCAGCAGCTTTACCGGGCCCACAGATACGCAGTATTTT. Its translation is CASSFTGPTDTQYF. The chain combines TRBV7-9 with TRBJ2-3; D remains ambiguous. Trimming left V 3 bases short and J 2 bases short, with 9 bases between. Germline V gives CDR1 SEHNR, CDR2 FQNEAQ (reference sequence). This CDR3 has 14 residues. The whole variable domain, remainder taken from reference TRBV7-9 and TRBJ2-3, is DTGVSQNPRHKITKRGQNVTFRCDPISEHNRLYWYRQTLGQGPEFLTYFQNEAQLEKSRLLSDRFSAERPKGSFSTLEIQRTEQGDSAMYLCASSFTGPTDTQYFGPGTRLTVL.

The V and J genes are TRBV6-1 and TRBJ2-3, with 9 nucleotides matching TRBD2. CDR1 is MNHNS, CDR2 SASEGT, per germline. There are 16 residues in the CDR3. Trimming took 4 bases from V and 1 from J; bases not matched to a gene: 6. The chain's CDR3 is CASSGQRGAGTDTQYF. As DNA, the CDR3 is TGTGCCAGCAGTGGTCAGCGGGGGGCGGGCACAGATACGCAGTATTTT.

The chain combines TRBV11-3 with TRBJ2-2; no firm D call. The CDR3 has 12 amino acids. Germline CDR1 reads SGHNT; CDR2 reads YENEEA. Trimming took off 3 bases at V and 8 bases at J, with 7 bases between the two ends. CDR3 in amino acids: CASSFPPGELFF. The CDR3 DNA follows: TGTGCCAGCAGCTTTCCGCCGGGGGAGCTGTTTTTT.

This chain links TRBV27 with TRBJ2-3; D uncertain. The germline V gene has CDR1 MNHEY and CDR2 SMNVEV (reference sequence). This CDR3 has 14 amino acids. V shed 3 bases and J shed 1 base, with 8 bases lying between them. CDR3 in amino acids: CASSFRAGTDTQYF. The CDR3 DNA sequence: TGTGCCAGCAGTTTCCGCGCGGGCACAGATACGCAGTATTTT.

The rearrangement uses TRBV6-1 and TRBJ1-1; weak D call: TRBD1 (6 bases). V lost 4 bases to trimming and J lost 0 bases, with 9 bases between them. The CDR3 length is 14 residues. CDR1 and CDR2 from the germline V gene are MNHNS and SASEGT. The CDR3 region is CASSAGGLNTEAFF. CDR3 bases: TGTGCCAGCAGTGCGGGGGGCCTGAACACTGAAGCTTTCTTT.